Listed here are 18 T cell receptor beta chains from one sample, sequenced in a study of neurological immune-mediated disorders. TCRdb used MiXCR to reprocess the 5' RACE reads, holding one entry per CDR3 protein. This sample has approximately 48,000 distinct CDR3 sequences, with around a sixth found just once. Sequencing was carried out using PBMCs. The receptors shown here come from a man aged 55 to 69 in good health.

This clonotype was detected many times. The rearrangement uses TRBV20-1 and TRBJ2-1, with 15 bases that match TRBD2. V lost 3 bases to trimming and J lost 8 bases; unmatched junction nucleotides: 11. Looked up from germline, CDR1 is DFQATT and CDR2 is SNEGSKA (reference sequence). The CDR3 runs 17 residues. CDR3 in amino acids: CSARGRTSGRVRDEQFF. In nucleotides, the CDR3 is TGCAGTGCTAGGGGTCGGACTAGCGGGAGGGTACGGGATGAGCAGTTCTTC.

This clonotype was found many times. CDR3 nucleotides: TGCGCCAGCAGCTTGGCCTCCGGGGCGCGGGACTATGGCTACACCTTC. Translated, it gives CASSLASGARDYGYTF. This chain joins TRBV5-1 and TRBJ1-2; a weak D match, TRBD1 (5 bases). Germline V CDR1 and CDR2: SGHRS, YFSETQ. The CDR3 is 16 residues long. V was clipped by 0 bases and J by 3 bases, with 15 bases between them.

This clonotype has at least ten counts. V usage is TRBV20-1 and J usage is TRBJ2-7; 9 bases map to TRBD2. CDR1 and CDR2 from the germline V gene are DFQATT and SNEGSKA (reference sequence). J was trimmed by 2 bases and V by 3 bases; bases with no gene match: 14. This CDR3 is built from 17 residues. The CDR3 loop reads CSASGGPSGGLTYEQYF. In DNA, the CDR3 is TGCAGTGCTAGCGGGGGACCGAGCGGGGGGCTAACCTACGAGCAGTACTTC.

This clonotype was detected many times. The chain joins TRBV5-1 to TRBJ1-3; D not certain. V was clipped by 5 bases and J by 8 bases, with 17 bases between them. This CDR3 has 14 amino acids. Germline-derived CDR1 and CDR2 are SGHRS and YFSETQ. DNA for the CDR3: TGCGCCAGCAGACGGACTTCGCTATCGGACACCATATATTTT. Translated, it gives CASRRTSLSDTIYF.

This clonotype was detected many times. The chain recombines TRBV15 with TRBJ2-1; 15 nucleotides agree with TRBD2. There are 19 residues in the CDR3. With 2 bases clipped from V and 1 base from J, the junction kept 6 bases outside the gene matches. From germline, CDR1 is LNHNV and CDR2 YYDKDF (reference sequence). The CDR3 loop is CATSRFWTSGRDSYNEQFF. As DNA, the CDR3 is TGTGCCACCAGCAGATTCTGGACTAGCGGGAGGGATTCCTACAATGAGCAGTTCTTC.

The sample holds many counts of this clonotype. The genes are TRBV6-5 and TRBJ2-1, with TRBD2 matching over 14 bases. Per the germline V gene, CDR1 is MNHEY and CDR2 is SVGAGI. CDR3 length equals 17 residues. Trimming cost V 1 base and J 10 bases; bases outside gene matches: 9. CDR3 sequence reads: CASSYWSGLAGVGEQFF. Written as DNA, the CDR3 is TGTGCCAGCAGTTACTGGTCGGGACTAGCGGGAGTGGGGGAGCAGTTCTTC.

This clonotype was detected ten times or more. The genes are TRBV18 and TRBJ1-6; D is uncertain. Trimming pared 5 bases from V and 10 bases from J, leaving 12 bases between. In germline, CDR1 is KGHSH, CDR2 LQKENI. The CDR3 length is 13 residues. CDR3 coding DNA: TGTGCCAGCTCAGAAGGTTTGGAATCACCCCTCCACTTT. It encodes CASSEGLESPLHF.

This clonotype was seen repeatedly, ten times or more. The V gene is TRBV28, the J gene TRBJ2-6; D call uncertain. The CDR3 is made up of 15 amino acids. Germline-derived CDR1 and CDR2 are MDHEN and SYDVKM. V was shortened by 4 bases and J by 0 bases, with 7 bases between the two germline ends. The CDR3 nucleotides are TGTGCCAGCAGTTCCTCCTTCTCTGGGGCCAACGTCCTGACTTTC. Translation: CASSSSFSGANVLTF.

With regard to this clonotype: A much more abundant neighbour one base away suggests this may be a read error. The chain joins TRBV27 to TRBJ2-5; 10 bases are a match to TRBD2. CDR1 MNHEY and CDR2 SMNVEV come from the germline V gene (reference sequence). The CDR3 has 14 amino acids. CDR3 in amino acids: CSSSQTSGQETQYF. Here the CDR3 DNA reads TGTTCCAGCAGTCAGACTAGCGGGCAAGAGACCCAGTACTTC.

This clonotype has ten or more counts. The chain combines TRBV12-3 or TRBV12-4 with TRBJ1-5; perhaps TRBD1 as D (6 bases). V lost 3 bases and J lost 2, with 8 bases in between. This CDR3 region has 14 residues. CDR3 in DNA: TGTGCCAGCAGTTTGGGGGCTGGCAATCAGCCCCAGCATTTT. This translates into CASSLGAGNQPQHF.

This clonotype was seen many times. The CDR3 sequence: CSASDRDRGSYEQYF. DNA of the CDR3: TGCAGTGCTAGCGACCGGGACAGGGGTTCCTACGAGCAGTACTTC. The chain couples TRBV20-1 to TRBJ2-7; 10 bases fit TRBD1. V lost 3 bases to trimming and J lost 1 base; unmatched junction nucleotides: 6. Germline V gene lookup returns CDR1 DFQATT and CDR2 SNEGSKA (reference sequence). This CDR3 is built from 15 residues.

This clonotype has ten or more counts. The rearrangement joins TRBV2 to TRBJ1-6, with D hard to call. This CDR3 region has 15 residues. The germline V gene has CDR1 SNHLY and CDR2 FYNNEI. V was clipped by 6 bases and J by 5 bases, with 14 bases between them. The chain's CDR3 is CASRVNRNNNSPLHF. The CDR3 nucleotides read TGTGCCAGCAGAGTGAACAGAAACAATAATTCACCCCTCCACTTT.

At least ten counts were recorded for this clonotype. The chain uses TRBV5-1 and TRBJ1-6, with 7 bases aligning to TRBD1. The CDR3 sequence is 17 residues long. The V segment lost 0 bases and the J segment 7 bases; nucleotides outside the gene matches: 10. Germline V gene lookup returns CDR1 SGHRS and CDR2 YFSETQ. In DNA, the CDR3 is TGCGCCAGCAGCTTGGGAAGTGAGGGGGCAGGGAATTCACCCCTCCACTTT. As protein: CASSLGSEGAGNSPLHF.

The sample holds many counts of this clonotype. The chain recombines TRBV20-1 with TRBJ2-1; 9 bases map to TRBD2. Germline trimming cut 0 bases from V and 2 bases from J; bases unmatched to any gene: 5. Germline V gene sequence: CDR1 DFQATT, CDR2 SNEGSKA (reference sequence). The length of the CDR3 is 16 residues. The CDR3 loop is CSARDLRTSAYNEQFF. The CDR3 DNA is TGCAGTGCTAGAGATCTGAGGACTAGCGCCTACAATGAGCAGTTCTTC.

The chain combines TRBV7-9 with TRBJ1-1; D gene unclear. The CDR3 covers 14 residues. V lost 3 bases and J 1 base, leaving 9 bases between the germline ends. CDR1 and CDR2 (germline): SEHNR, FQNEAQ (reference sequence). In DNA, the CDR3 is TGTGCCAGCAGCTTGGGCAGTACGAACACTGAAGCTTTCTTT. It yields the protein CASSLGSTNTEAFF.

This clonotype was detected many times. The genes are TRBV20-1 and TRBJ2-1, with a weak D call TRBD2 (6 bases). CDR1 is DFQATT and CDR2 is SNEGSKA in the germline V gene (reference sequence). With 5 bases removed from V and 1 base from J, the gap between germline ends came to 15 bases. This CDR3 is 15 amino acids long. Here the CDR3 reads CSAQPPGLSYNEQFF. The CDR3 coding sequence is TGCAGTGCTCAACCCCCGGGACTGTCCTACAATGAGCAGTTCTTC.

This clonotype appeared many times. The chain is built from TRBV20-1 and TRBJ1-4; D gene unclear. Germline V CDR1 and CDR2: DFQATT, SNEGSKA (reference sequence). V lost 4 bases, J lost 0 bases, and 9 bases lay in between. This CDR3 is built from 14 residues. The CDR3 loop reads CSAKRDSTNEKLFF. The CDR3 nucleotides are TGCAGTGCTAAGAGGGATTCAACTAATGAAAAACTGTTTTTT.

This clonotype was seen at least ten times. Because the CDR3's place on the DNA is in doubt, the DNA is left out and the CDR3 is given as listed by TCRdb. CDR3 protein: CASSFGQGRSYEQYF. The V and J genes are TRBV7-2 and TRBJ2-7; the D call TRBD1 from the table was never checked on the DNA. Germline CDR1 and CDR2: SGHTA and FQGNSA. The CDR3 adds up to 15 amino acids, both ends counted.